This TCR beta chain originates from a study of regulatory T cells in long-lasting Graves disease. This clonotype was recorded many times. Its cognate antigen is unknown. The time point here: newly diagnosed GD, antithyroid drugs for less than 3 months. PBMCs provided the RNA from which the TCR library was made. Study outcomes and limitations: In persistent patients, shared public clonotypes (2,741) outnumbered those in new patients (approximately 880).

CDR3-region Arm-PCR and iRepertoire HTBI primers produced the TCR beta libraries. TCRdb passed the multiplex PCR reads through MiXCR, listing each CDR3 protein once. Here the sample spans roughly 420,000 distinct CDR3 sequences, approximately 16% being singletons. The length of the CDR3 is 16 residues. Germline V gene data show CDR1 as PRHDT and CDR2 as FYEKMQ (reference sequence). V shed 0 bases, J shed 4 bases, and the junction held 5 bases outside the gene matches. The sample was also linked to a second study, of T cells in Graves' hyperthyroidism and ophthalmopathy. That work contributes: Over 18 months, lack of ophthalmopathy progression marked Graves' hyperthyroidism as stable. In the analysis, a 13 V-J model separated ophthalmopathy from stable hyperthyroidism.

The TCR comes from a woman in her thirties with Graves disease. The V and J genes are TRBV13 and TRBJ1-4; TRBD1 matches 7 bases. This material consisted of peripheral blood mononuclear cells (PBMCs), taken at new diagnosis, from a patient treated with antithyroid drugs. In nucleotides, the CDR3 is TGTGCCAGCAGCTTAGGTCGGGACAGAGTTAATGAAAAACTGTTTTTT. Translated, it gives CASSLGRDRVNEKLFF.